This T cell receptor beta chain was profiled in a study of shared clonotypes between healthy human individuals. Study conclusions and caveats: The study generally estimated greater richness for naive than memory subsets.

Data came from immunoSEQ multiplex PCR; TCRdb stores just in-frame clones and leaves some out. The repertoire consists of some 2.1 million clones, with roughly 95% occurring once and the leading ten covering about 1.1%. Naive CD8 cells comprised CD45RO-negative, CCR7-positively selected cells, excluding terminally differentiated effector memory CD45RA+ cells. All the donors were Caucasian adults who lived in Nashville, Tennessee. Turning to this clone: Its antigen is not identified.

The sequencing input was naive CD8+ T cells sorted from blood. This clonotype was obtained from a man between 18 and 29 years old in good health.

The CDR3 spells CSVVLWTSGRNEQFF. CDR3 DNA: TGCAGCGTTGTGTTATGGACTAGCGGGAGGAATGAGCAGTTCTTC. The chain joins TRBV29-1 to TRBJ2-1; 14 positions agree with TRBD2. CDR1 and CDR2 from the germline V gene are SQVTM and ANQGSEA. The CDR3 contains 15 residues. The ends lost 4 bases at V and 7 bases at J; junction bases unmatched: 6.